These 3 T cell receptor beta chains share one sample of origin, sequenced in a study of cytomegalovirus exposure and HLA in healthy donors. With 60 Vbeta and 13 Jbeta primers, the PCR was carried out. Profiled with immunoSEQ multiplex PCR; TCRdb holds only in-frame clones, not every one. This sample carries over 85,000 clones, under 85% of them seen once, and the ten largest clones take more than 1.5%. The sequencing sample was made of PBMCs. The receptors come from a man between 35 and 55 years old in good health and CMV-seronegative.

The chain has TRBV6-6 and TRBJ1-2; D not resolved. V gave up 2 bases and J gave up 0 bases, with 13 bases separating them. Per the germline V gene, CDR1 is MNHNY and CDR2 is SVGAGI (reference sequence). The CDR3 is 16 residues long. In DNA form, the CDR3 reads TGTGCCAGCAGTTACAATGGGAGGACTTCTAACTATGGCTACACCTTC. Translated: CASSYNGRTSNYGYTF.

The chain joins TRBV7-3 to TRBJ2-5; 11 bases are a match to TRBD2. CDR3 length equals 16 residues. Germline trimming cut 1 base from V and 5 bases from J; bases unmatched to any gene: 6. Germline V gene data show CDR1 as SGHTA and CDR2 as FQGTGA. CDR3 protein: CASSLSSGGAGETQYF. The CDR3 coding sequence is TGTGCCAGCAGCTTAAGTAGCGGGGGGGCCGGTGAGACCCAGTACTTC.

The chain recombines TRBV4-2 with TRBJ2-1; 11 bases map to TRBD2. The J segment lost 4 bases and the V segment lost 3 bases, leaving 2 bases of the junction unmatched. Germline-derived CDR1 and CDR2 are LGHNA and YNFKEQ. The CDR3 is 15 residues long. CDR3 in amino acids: CASSQIAGGYNEQFF. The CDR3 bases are TGTGCCAGCAGCCAGATAGCGGGGGGGTACAATGAGCAGTTCTTC.